Listed here is a single T cell receptor beta chain. The data stem from a study of blood T cell repertoires in COVID-19. Study overall: COVID-19 samples collected from the United States, Italy and Spain covered acute and convalescent phases. Sources were T cells, B-cell-depleted T cells, or PBMCs; the material itself was cDNA or gDNA.

Per germline, CDR1 SNHLY and CDR2 FYNNEI. CDR3 length equals 11 residues. V lost 8 bases and J lost 1, with 5 bases in between. Study processing details: For nucleated cells, counts were estimated from reference gene primer amplification. Assay: immunoSEQ multiplex PCR; the TCRdb copy retains only in-frame clones and omits some. V and J calls and clone size follow that table, whereas D and trimming were derived from the DNA. Among approximately 66,000 clones listed, just over 85% were seen once. The sequenced sample was peripheral blood. The receptor was isolated from a man aged 50-59 years with active COVID-19. V is TRBV2 and J is TRBJ1-1; D is undetermined. The CDR3 region has the DNA TGTGCCAGCGAGAAGAACACTGAAGCTTTCTTT. Translated: CASEKNTEAFF.